These 10 T cell receptor beta chains share one sample of origin, sequenced in a study of T-cell memory formation after mild COVID-19 (dated by TCRdb to about 2021). Library generation was performed with 5' RACE. The instrument given in TCRdb is Illumina NovaSeq 6000. TCRdb trimmed the raw reads at Q25, called clones with MiXCR and kept productive beta chains. Rows with one shared CDR3 protein collapse into an entry with the most common genes and DNA. The sample table shows 550,000 to 700,000 distinct CDR3 sequences, and 17% are seen once. The top ten constitute just over 8% of the sample. The specimen was PBMCs or a T cell subset sorted from them (not recorded which). These receptors all stem from an adult woman who had mild COVID-19 (a few samples of this study predate the infection). The sample titles of this study are shuffled in the database, so cell type and time point are left out; the donor was told from shared clones.

The V gene is TRBV7-9, the J gene TRBJ1-1; D not certain. This CDR3 has 13 amino acids. Germline V CDR1 and CDR2: SEHNR, FQNEAQ (reference sequence). The germline V and J ends were trimmed by 5 bases and 4 bases, with 11 bases remaining between them. The CDR3 DNA reads as TGTGCCAGCAGCGGCCCCAGTGGCACTGAAGCTTTCTTT. Protein product: CASSGPSGTEAFF.

The J gene is TRBJ1-5, the V gene TRBV19; unclear D gene. Germline V gene sequence: CDR1 LNHDA, CDR2 SQIVND (reference sequence). V dropped 5 bases and J dropped 7 bases, with 15 bases sitting between them. There are 14 residues in the CDR3. CDR3 amino acids: CASSYDGLGQPQHF. DNA for the CDR3: TGTGCCAGTAGTTACGACGGACTAGGGCAGCCCCAGCATTTT.

This clonotype appeared a few times. The rearrangement links TRBV20-1 to TRBJ1-2, with D perhaps TRBD1 (5 bases). The CDR3 loop spans 17 amino acids. Germline loops: CDR1 DFQATT, CDR2 SNEGSKA (reference sequence). The V end was cut by 0 bases, the J end by 4 bases, with 21 bases between. CDR3 in amino acids: CSARDRDGPQGAYGYTF. The CDR3 region has the DNA TGCAGTGCTAGAGATAGGGATGGCCCCCAGGGTGCCTATGGCTACACCTTC.

This clonotype has a handful of counts. The chain recombines TRBV5-1 with TRBJ2-6, with 9 bases that match TRBD1. The CDR3 spans 18 residues. Germline CDR1 and CDR2: SGHRS and YFSETQ. The ends lost 4 bases at V and 4 bases at J; junction bases unmatched: 12. DNA of the CDR3: TGCGCCAGCAGCCCCGGCGGGACAGGGTTTGGCGGGGCCAACGTCCTGACTTTC. This gives the protein CASSPGGTGFGGANVLTF.

Many counts were recorded for this clonotype. The chain employs TRBV5-5 and TRBJ1-1; 9 bases match TRBD1. V lost 4 bases, J lost 6 bases, and 7 bases stayed unmatched. The CDR3 extends over 14 amino acids. Germline V gives CDR1 SGHKS, CDR2 YYEKEE (reference sequence). CDR3 bases: TGTGCCAGCAGCCCCGGGACAGGGAGAGCTGAAGCTTTCTTT. Translation: CASSPGTGRAEAFF.

This clonotype was seen more than once but under ten times. V is TRBV29-1 and J is TRBJ2-5; 9 bases align to TRBD2. Germline V gene sequence: CDR1 SQVTM, CDR2 ANQGSEA. The CDR3 has 16 amino acids. V was clipped by 4 bases and J by 3 bases; unmatched bases: 12. The CDR3 sequence is CSVVLAVAGEEETQYF. The CDR3 DNA reads as TGCAGCGTTGTTTTAGCTGTAGCGGGAGAGGAAGAGACCCAGTACTTC.

This clonotype was found a few times. The V and J genes are TRBV10-3 and TRBJ2-7; D is undetermined. CDR3 length: 13 residues. V shed 6 bases and J shed 0 bases, with 9 bases lying between them. Germline V gene sequence: CDR1 ENHRY, CDR2 SYGVKD. CDR3 bases: TGTGCCATCAGGGGGTACCTCTCCTACGAGCAGTACTTC. It translates to CAIRGYLSYEQYF.

This clonotype was seen a handful of times. The chain combines TRBV7-2 with TRBJ2-2; D call uncertain. Germline V gives CDR1 SGHTA, CDR2 FQGNSA. CDR3 length equals 15 residues. V was shortened by 0 bases and J by 5 bases, with 10 bases between the two germline ends. CDR3 protein: CASSLAPPETGELFF. The CDR3 DNA reads as TGTGCCAGCAGCTTAGCGCCACCCGAAACCGGGGAGCTGTTTTTT.

The genes are TRBV18 and TRBJ1-5; no clear D. Deletions cut 6 bases from V and 2 bases from J, with 11 bases between. The V gene's germline CDR1 is KGHSH and CDR2 LQKENI. This CDR3 is built from 14 residues. CDR3 sequence reads: CASSDGLGNQPQHF. The DNA for the CDR3 is TGTGCCAGCTCGGACGGACTTGGCAATCAGCCCCAGCATTTT.

V usage is TRBV12-3 or TRBV12-4 and J usage is TRBJ2-7; D is perhaps TRBD1 (5 bases). This CDR3 contains 19 residues. V was pared by 0 bases and J by 2 bases, with 23 bases between. CDR3 nucleotides: TGTGCCAGCAGTTTAGCGGGAATGGGTAGCTTTGGGGCCCCCTACGAGCAGTACTTC. Its protein is CASSLAGMGSFGAPYEQYF.